The 26 T cell receptor beta chains listed next were all sequenced from one sample in a study of cytomegalovirus exposure and HLA in healthy donors. It was with 60 Vbeta and 13 Jbeta primers that the PCR ran. The data were produced by immunoSEQ multiplex PCR, yet TCRdb's version contains in-frame clones alone and is incomplete. The sample holds about 82,000 clones, approximately 74% seen once. The sequenced sample was PBMCs. The receptors originated from a woman in her forties or fifties in good health and CMV-seropositive.

With respect to this clone: This same CDR3 is encoded by further DNA sequences in the sample. This sequence joins TRBV28 and TRBJ1-2; D gene unclear. Deletions cut 2 bases from V and 2 bases from J, with 6 bases between. The CDR3 totals 13 residues. The germline V gene encodes CDR1 MDHEN and CDR2 SYDVKM. The DNA of the CDR3 is TGTGCCAGCAGTTTAACGGGGAACTATGGCTACACCTTC. Its translation is CASSLTGNYGYTF.

The rearrangement links TRBV5-1 to TRBJ2-2; D is ambiguous. Germline V lookup: CDR1 SGHRS, CDR2 YFSETQ. CDR3 length: 15 amino acids. Trimming took off 2 bases at V and 2 bases at J, with 10 bases between the two ends. CDR3 residues: CASSFSATNTGELFF. Here the CDR3 DNA reads TGCGCCAGCAGCTTCAGCGCAACTAACACCGGGGAGCTGTTTTTT.

This rearrangement joins TRBV6-1 to TRBJ2-1; D is possibly TRBD1 (5 bases). V was pared by 1 base and J by 6 bases, with 13 bases between. There are 15 residues in the CDR3. Germline assignment: CDR1 MNHNS and CDR2 SASEGT. CDR3 amino acids: CASSEGQGRVNEQFF. Here the CDR3 DNA reads TGTGCCAGCAGTGAAGGGCAGGGTAGGGTCAATGAGCAGTTCTTC.

This clone was seen once. J is TRBJ2-5 and V is TRBV15; 8 bases map to TRBD2. Germline CDR1 and CDR2: LNHNV and YYDKDF (reference sequence). The CDR3 has 14 residues. V was clipped by 4 bases and J by 1 base; unmatched bases: 2. The CDR3 spells CATSKLAVQETQYF. The CDR3 DNA is TGTGCCACCAGCAAACTAGCGGTCCAAGAGACCCAGTACTTC. The whole variable domain, filled in from reference TRBV15 and TRBJ2-5, reads DAMVIQNPRYQVTQFGKPVTLSCSQTLNHNVMYWYQQKSSQAPKLLFHYYDKDFNNEADTPDNFQSRRPNTSFCFLDIRSPGLGDTAMYLCATSKLAVQETQYFGPGTRLLVL.

V usage is TRBV5-1 and J usage is TRBJ1-5, with 9 bases that match TRBD1. Germline V gene lookup returns CDR1 SGHRS and CDR2 YFSETQ. This CDR3 contains 18 residues. Germline trimming cut 0 bases from V and 1 base from J; bases unmatched to any gene: 8. CDR3 DNA: TGCGCCAGCAGCTTGGCCGGGACAGGGACCGCCAGCAATCAGCCCCAGCATTTT. This gives the protein CASSLAGTGTASNQPQHF.

This clone showed up just a few times. The chain employs TRBV2 and TRBJ1-1, with D possibly matching TRBD1 (5 bases). This CDR3 spans 11 amino acids. Germline CDR1 is SNHLY and CDR2 is FYNNEI. V lost 8 bases and J 5 bases, leaving 9 bases between the germline ends. This chain's CDR3 is CASVKGTEAFF. CDR3 nucleotides: TGTGCCAGCGTGAAGGGGACTGAAGCTTTCTTT.

V and J are TRBV5-1 and TRBJ1-1; perhaps TRBD1 as D (6 bases). The CDR3 totals 15 residues. Germline CDR1 and CDR2: SGHRS and YFSETQ. V lost 7 bases and J lost 1, with 17 bases in between. The CDR3 nucleotides are TGCGCCAGCGGGGGGGCCGAAGGTTGGAACACTGAAGCTTTCTTT. This codes for CASGGAEGWNTEAFF.

The gene calls are TRBV7-2 and TRBJ2-7, with TRBD1 matching 9 bases. This CDR3 contains 15 residues. Losses at the gene ends were 5 bases for V and 3 bases for J; bases not matched to a gene: 8. Germline V gene data show CDR1 as SGHTA and CDR2 as FQGNSA. The DNA for the CDR3 is TGTGCCAGCAGCGCGCCGGGACAGGGCATCTACGAGCAGTACTTC. It codes for CASSAPGQGIYEQYF.

This chain uses TRBV28 with TRBJ2-7; D is undetermined. V was pared by 6 bases and J by 3 bases, with 9 bases between. The CDR3 sequence is 12 residues long. Looked up from germline, CDR1 is MDHEN and CDR2 is SYDVKM. CDR3 DNA: TGTGCCAGCAGCTTACAGCGCTACGAGCAGTACTTC. It is translated as CASSLQRYEQYF.

This clone has only one observation. The chain uses TRBV7-6 and TRBJ1-4, with a weak D call TRBD1 (5 bases). The CDR3 consists of 15 residues. The germline gives CDR1 SGHVS, CDR2 FNYEAQ. The ends were cut back, 0 bases at V and 3 bases at J, with 8 bases in the middle. The CDR3 nucleotides are TGTGCCAGCAGCTTAGCGGGGGGACCTAATGAAAAACTGTTTTTT. Protein sequence: CASSLAGGPNEKLFF.

This rearrangement joins TRBV10-1 to TRBJ2-3, with a tentative D call TRBD1 (6 bases). The CDR3 totals 15 residues. The V end was cut by 0 bases, the J end by 5 bases, with 12 bases between. CDR1 is WNHNN and CDR2 is SYGVQD in the germline V gene (reference sequence). CDR3 loop: CASSESLGGGDTQYF. CDR3 bases: TGCGCCAGCAGTGAGTCTTTAGGGGGTGGAGATACGCAGTATTTT.

This clone occurred a few times. The chain combines TRBV27 with TRBJ2-3; TRBD2 agrees at 14 bases. V lost 8 bases and J lost 4; bases outside the gene matches: 8. CDR3 size: 16 residues. Germline V gene data show CDR1 as MNHEY and CDR2 as SMNVEV (reference sequence). The CDR3 DNA follows: TGTGCCAGCCGGACTAGCGGGAGGTATGTCTCAGATACGCAGTATTTT. This codes for CASRTSGRYVSDTQYF.

This clone was observed a single time. This chain joins TRBV11-1 and TRBJ2-1; D is perhaps TRBD2 (5 bases). This CDR3 contains 15 residues. In germline, CDR1 is SGHAT, CDR2 FQDESV (reference sequence). Trimming shortened V by 5 bases and J by 3 bases, and 14 bases separated the two germline ends. In DNA, the CDR3 is TGTGCCAGCAGCGAACCGGGATTTAACTACAATGAGCAGTTCTTC. Translating it yields CASSEPGFNYNEQFF.

The V and J genes are TRBV25-1 and TRBJ1-5; D unresolved. This CDR3 comprises 15 residues. The germline V gene has CDR1 MGHDK and CDR2 SYGVNS. V was clipped by 4 bases and J by 6 bases, with 16 bases between them. For the CDR3, the DNA is TGTGCCAGCAGTGCCTCGTGGGGAGAGAGTCAGCCCCAGCATTTT. As protein: CASSASWGESQPQHF.

The count of this clone is one. The V gene is TRBV7-9, the J gene TRBJ1-1; the match to TRBD1 covers 8 bases. The CDR3 sequence is 14 residues long. After removal of 4 bases from V and 5 bases from J, the junction contained 6 bases not matched to a gene. The V gene's germline CDR1 is SEHNR and CDR2 FQNEAQ (reference sequence). The CDR3: CASSSQGAATEAFF. CDR3 nucleotides: TGTGCCAGCAGCTCCCAGGGGGCGGCGACTGAAGCTTTCTTT.

The V call is TRBV7-2, the J call TRBJ2-1, with D possibly TRBD2 on 6 matching bases. CDR1 SGHTA and CDR2 FQGNSA come from the germline V gene. V shed 3 bases and J shed 7 bases, with 28 bases lying between them. This CDR3 region has 19 residues. The DNA for the CDR3 is TGTGCCAGCAGCTTGAGCGAGACCGGGAGACTGGGGAGGAGGAATGAGCAGTTCTTC. It yields the protein CASSLSETGRLGRRNEQFF.

The chain combines TRBV2 with TRBJ2-7; weak D call: TRBD1 (9 bases). With 4 bases removed from V and 6 bases from J, the gap between germline ends came to 16 bases. Germline-derived CDR1 and CDR2 are SNHLY and FYNNEI. This CDR3 has 14 residues. The CDR3: CASSVAGQGAEQYF. The CDR3 DNA follows: TGTGCCAGCAGTGTAGCGGGACAGGGTGCCGAGCAGTACTTC.

CDR3 residues: CASSFLAGGPSSTGELFF. The CDR3 DNA reads as TGTGCCAGCAGCTTTTTAGCGGGAGGGCCCTCGAGCACCGGGGAGCTGTTTTTT. The gene calls are TRBV5-4 and TRBJ2-2; the match to TRBD2 covers 11 bases. This CDR3 region has 18 residues. The V gene's germline CDR1 is SGHNT and CDR2 YYREEE (reference sequence). V gave up 2 bases and J gave up 4 bases; unmatched junction bases: 10.

V gene TRBV6-6 combines with J gene TRBJ1-5, with TRBD1 as a possible D gene (5 bases). Trimming removed 7 bases at V and 0 bases at J, with 7 bases between. Germline CDR1 and CDR2: MNHNY and SVGAGI (reference sequence). This CDR3 is built from 13 residues. The CDR3 nucleotides read TGTGCCAGCAATCAGGGTAGCAATCAGCCCCAGCATTTT. Translated: CASNQGSNQPQHF.

The chain is built from TRBV2 and TRBJ1-4, with no clear D. Per the germline V gene, CDR1 is SNHLY and CDR2 is FYNNEI. The V gene lost 3 bases and the J gene lost 3 bases, with 8 bases spanning the gap. This CDR3 is 14 amino acids long. CDR3: CASSERLPNEKLFF. DNA for the CDR3: TGTGCCAGCAGTGAGCGGCTGCCTAATGAAAAACTGTTTTTT.

The chain employs TRBV5-4 and TRBJ2-7; 10 bases align to TRBD2. CDR1 is SGHNT and CDR2 is YYREEE in the germline V gene (reference sequence). The CDR3 totals 14 residues. Trimming took 3 bases from V and 3 from J; bases not matched to a gene: 3. The DNA for the CDR3 is TGTGCCAGCAGCTACGGGACTAGCGACTACGAGCAGTACTTC. It translates to CASSYGTSDYEQYF.

The chain carries TRBV4-2 and TRBJ2-1, with D perhaps TRBD1 (8 bases). The germline V gene encodes CDR1 LGHNA and CDR2 YNFKEQ. V lost 1 base and J 2 bases, leaving 12 bases between the germline ends. CDR3 length equals 16 residues. In DNA, the CDR3 is TGTGCCAGCAGCCAAGGAGCGGGACAGGCCTACAATGAGCAGTTCTTC. This translates into CASSQGAGQAYNEQFF.

This clone was seen once. J is TRBJ1-4 and V is TRBV28; TRBD1 might be the D (5 bases). Germline CDR1 is MDHEN and CDR2 is SYDVKM. V gave up 2 bases and J gave up 6 bases, with 13 bases separating them. CDR3 length: 15 residues. The chain's CDR3 is CASSLRRGGDEKLFF. CDR3 sequence (DNA): TGTGCCAGCAGTTTACGGCGCGGGGGGGATGAAAAACTGTTTTTT.

This clone was recorded only once. This CDR3 reads CASSLGATNEKLFF. DNA for the CDR3: TGTGCCAGCAGCTTGGGCGCAACTAATGAAAAACTGTTTTTT. The chain is built from TRBV7-9 and TRBJ1-4; D is ambiguous. V lost 3 bases to trimming and J lost 0 bases, with 5 bases between them. The germline gives CDR1 SEHNR, CDR2 FQNEAQ (reference sequence). This CDR3 spans 14 amino acids.

The chain recombines TRBV29-1 with TRBJ2-2; a weak D match, TRBD1 (6 bases). V was trimmed by 6 bases and J by 7 bases, leaving 18 bases between them. This CDR3 region has 14 residues. Germline-derived CDR1 and CDR2 are SQVTM and ANQGSEA. The CDR3 here is CSVLTGPFLGELFF. In nucleotides, the CDR3 is TGCAGCGTCCTGACAGGTCCCTTCCTCGGGGAGCTGTTTTTT.

CDR3 in amino acids: CASSQAGQGGEQYF. CDR3 sequence (DNA): TGCGCCAGCAGCCAGGCAGGGCAGGGAGGCGAGCAGTACTTC. The chain has TRBV5-1 and TRBJ2-7, with D maybe TRBD2 (6 bases). The length of the CDR3 is 14 residues. Germline V gene data show CDR1 as SGHRS and CDR2 as YFSETQ. Trimming stripped 4 bases from V and 6 bases from J, with 17 bases between.